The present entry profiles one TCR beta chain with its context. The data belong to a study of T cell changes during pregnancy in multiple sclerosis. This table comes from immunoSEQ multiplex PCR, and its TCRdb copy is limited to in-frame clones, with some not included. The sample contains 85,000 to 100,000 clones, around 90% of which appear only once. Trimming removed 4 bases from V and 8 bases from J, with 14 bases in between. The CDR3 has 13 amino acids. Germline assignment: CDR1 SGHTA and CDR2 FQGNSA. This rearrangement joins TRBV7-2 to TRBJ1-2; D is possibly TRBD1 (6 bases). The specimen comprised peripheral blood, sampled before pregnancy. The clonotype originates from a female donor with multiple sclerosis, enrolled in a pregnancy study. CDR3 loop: CASSSSGTSGYTF. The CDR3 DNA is TGTGCCAGCAGCTCCTCGGGGACATCGGGCTACACCTTC.